A selection of T cell receptor beta chains follows, all from one sample in a study of vaccination and CD4 T cells after COVID-19. TCRdb reprocessed the PCR reads via MiXCR and lists one record per CDR3 protein. The sample has some 25,000 distinct CDR3 sequences, around 53% seen once. The material was CD4+ T cells from blood, obtained before SARS-CoV-2 vaccination. These receptors were taken from a human donor who had recovered from COVID-19. Each CDR3 is given with its conserved first and last residue. D genes are given only for firm matches. Clone size, where shown, is once, few, many, or a class for clones that have expanded.

-	TRBJ1-3	TRBV27	-	CASSPGPSSSGNTIYF	TGTGCCAGCAGTCCGGGACCCTCAAGCTCTGGAAACACCATATATTTT
-	TRBJ1-5	TRBV6-1	TRBD1	CASSKIQGSNQPQHF	TGTGCCAGCAGTAAAATACAGGGGAGCAATCAGCCCCAGCATTTT
-	TRBJ1-4	TRBV19	-	CASSEDLEKLFF	TGTGCCAGTAGTGAAGACCTTGAAAAACTGTTTTTT
medium-sized	TRBJ1-5	TRBV20-1	-	CSARDGGGQPQHF	TGCAGTGCTAGAGATGGGGGGGGCCAGCCCCAGCATTTT
-	TRBJ2-1	TRBV20-1	-	CSAREGSGNYNEQFF	TGCAGTGCTAGAGAAGGTAGCGGAAACTACAATGAGCAGTTCTTC
medium-sized	TRBJ1-2	TRBV6-2/TRBV6-3	-	CASSSQSYGYTF	TGTGCCAGCAGTTCCCAAAGCTATGGCTACACCTTC
-	TRBJ1-5	TRBV7-2	-	CASSTVTDQPQHF	TGTGCCAGCAGCACCGTGACTGATCAGCCCCAGCATTTT
-	TRBJ1-1	TRBV20-1	-	CSATVPPGNTEAFF	TGCAGTGCTACTGTACCCCCGGGGAACACTGAAGCTTTCTTT
-	TRBJ2-3	TRBV20-1	-	CSASLQGYDTQYF	TGCAGTGCTAGTCTACAGGGATACGATACGCAGTATTTT
-	TRBJ2-6	TRBV5-5	TRBD1	CASSLQGHSGANVLTF	TGTGCCAGCAGCTTACAGGGGCACTCTGGGGCCAACGTCCTGACTTTC
-	TRBJ1-1	TRBV30	-	CAWRPSLNTEAFF	TGTGCCTGGAGACCGTCTTTGAACACTGAAGCTTTCTTT
-	TRBJ1-2	TRBV28	-	CASTPGKLYGYTF	TGTGCCAGTACGCCAGGAAAGTTGTATGGCTACACCTTC
-	TRBJ2-5	TRBV7-8	-	CASSFETQYF	TGTGCCAGCAGCTTTGAGACCCAGTACTTC
-	TRBJ1-5	TRBV20-1	-	CSAITGHQPQHF	TGCAGTGCTATAACAGGGCATCAGCCCCAGCATTTT
-	TRBJ2-7	TRBV19	-	CASSVSRRGEQYF	TGTGCCAGTAGTGTTAGCCGGAGGGGCGAGCAGTACTTC
few	TRBJ1-6	TRBV20-1	TRBD1	CAPGQGHSPLHF	TGCGCACCGGGACAGGGGCATTCACCCCTCCACTTT
-	TRBJ2-7	TRBV10-3	-	CAISVSGSYEQYF	TGTGCCATCAGCGTTAGCGGATCCTACGAGCAGTACTTC
few	TRBJ1-5	TRBV18	TRBD1	CASSSQGGVSQPQHF	TGTGCCAGCTCATCACAGGGGGGGGTGAGTCAGCCCCAGCATTTT
-	TRBJ2-3	TRBV28	-	CASRPLLFTSTDTQYF	TGTGCCAGCAGACCTCTCCTGTTTACTAGCACAGATACGCAGTATTTT
-	TRBJ2-3	TRBV15	TRBD2	CATSRPNLAESTDTQYF	TGTGCCACCAGCAGACCCAATCTAGCGGAGTCGACAGATACGCAGTATTTT
-	TRBJ2-1	TRBV20-1	TRBD2	CSAISLAGDIGMGNEQFF	TGCAGTGCTATATCACTAGCGGGAGATATCGGGATGGGGAATGAGCAGTTCTTC
-	TRBJ1-5	TRBV20-1	TRBD1	CSAQYRGRQPQHF	TGCAGTGCTCAATACAGGGGAAGGCAGCCCCAGCATTTT
once	TRBJ2-1	TRBV24-1	TRBD2	CATSDRTSGSLNEQFF	TGTGCCACCAGTGACAGGACTAGCGGGAGTCTCAATGAGCAGTTCTTC
-	TRBJ2-3	TRBV7-9	-	CASSVTVGDTQYF	TGTGCCAGCAGCGTGACAGTCGGAGATACGCAGTATTTT
-	TRBJ2-2	TRBV2	-	CASSGWRGRNTGELFF	TGTGCCAGCAGTGGGTGGAGGGGTAGGAACACCGGGGAGCTGTTTTTT
-	TRBJ2-5	TRBV18	-	CASSPPSVTGWTQYF	TGTGCCAGCTCACCACCGTCGGTCACAGGTTGGACCCAGTACTTC
few	TRBJ2-3	TRBV2	-	CASQRVLRTSVIDTQYF	TGTGCCAGCCAGAGGGTACTTAGGACCTCAGTCATAGATACGCAGTATTTT
-	TRBJ2-6	TRBV11-1	TRBD2	CASETGGGSGANVLTF	TGTGCCAGCGAAACGGGGGGAGGCTCCGGGGCCAACGTCCTGACTTTC
-	TRBJ2-7	TRBV27	-	CASSGLLRMSYEQYF	TGTGCCAGCAGCGGCCTACTCAGGATGTCGTACGAGCAGTACTTC
few	TRBJ2-5	TRBV20-1	-	CSARDHNGIQETQYF	TGCAGTGCTAGAGATCACAACGGGATCCAAGAGACCCAGTACTTC
-	TRBJ1-1	TRBV11-2	TRBD1	CASSVTGVQAEAFF	TGTGCCAGCAGCGTGACAGGGGTTCAGGCTGAAGCTTTCTTT
few	TRBJ2-6	TRBV2	-	CASSDSFSGANVLTF	TGTGCCAGCAGTGACAGCTTCTCTGGGGCCAACGTCCTGACTTTC
-	TRBJ1-1	TRBV6-2/TRBV6-3	-	CASNHVVVNTEAFF	TGTGCCAGCAACCATGTTGTGGTGAACACTGAAGCTTTCTTT
-	TRBJ2-3	TRBV28	TRBD2	CASSRTLAGGSDTQYF	TGTGCCAGCAGTCGAACTCTAGCGGGAGGTTCGGATACGCAGTATTTT
-	TRBJ2-3	TRBV7-2	-	CASSLGLNTDTQYF	TGTGCCAGCAGCCTTGGACTAAACACAGATACGCAGTATTTT
few	TRBJ1-5	TRBV6-2/TRBV6-3	-	CASSYGAQPQHF	TGTGCCAGCAGTTACGGGGCTCAGCCCCAGCATTTT
-	TRBJ1-5	TRBV20-1	TRBD1	CSARDWAKQGDSNQPQHF	TGCAGTGCTAGAGATTGGGCTAAACAGGGGGATAGCAATCAGCCCCAGCATTTT
-	TRBJ2-5	TRBV6-2/TRBV6-3	TRBD2	CASRRGRTSGSGGPQETQYF	TGTGCCAGCAGAAGGGGAAGGACTAGCGGGAGTGGGGGGCCCCAAGAGACCCAGTACTTC
-	TRBJ1-2	TRBV15	TRBD1	CATSRVDRGSYGYTF	TGTGCCACCAGCAGAGTGGACAGGGGGTCATATGGCTACACCTTC
-	TRBJ2-3	TRBV5-4	TRBD2	CASSPRAASSGGDTQYF	TGTGCCAGCAGTCCCCGCGCCGCCTCTAGCGGTGGGGATACGCAGTATTTT
-	TRBJ2-2	TRBV6-1	-	CASVLFAGELFF	TGTGCCAGCGTTCTATTTGCGGGGGAGCTGTTTTTT
-	TRBJ1-1	TRBV2	-	CASSEFASLNTEAFF	TGTGCCAGCAGTGAATTTGCGTCGTTGAACACTGAAGCTTTCTTT
few	TRBJ2-2	TRBV7-9	-	CASSPEWTGELFF	TGTGCCAGCAGCCCGGAGTGGACCGGGGAGCTGTTTTTT
-	TRBJ1-5	TRBV7-2	-	CASSLSREGRGERYSNQPQHF	TGTGCCAGCAGCTTGTCTCGTGAGGGGAGAGGGGAACGATATAGCAATCAGCCCCAGCATTTT
-	TRBJ2-3	TRBV2	TRBD2	CASKSTSGSPDTQYF	TGTGCCAGCAAGTCTACTAGCGGGAGCCCAGATACGCAGTATTTT
-	TRBJ1-1	TRBV15	-	CATSRGAGADTEAFF	TGTGCCACCAGCAGAGGTGCGGGGGCAGACACTGAAGCTTTCTTT
-	TRBJ2-3	TRBV20-1	TRBD2	CSAGGTSEDTQYF	TGCAGTGCTGGCGGGACTAGCGAAGATACGCAGTATTTT
-	TRBJ2-3	TRBV11-1	-	CATGTGRERPDTQYF	TGTGCCACCGGAACTGGCCGGGAGCGGCCAGATACGCAGTATTTT
few	TRBJ1-5	TRBV7-9	-	CASSQNGGGNQPQHF	TGTGCCAGCAGCCAGAACGGGGGGGGCAATCAGCCCCAGCATTTT
-	TRBJ2-3	TRBV28	-	CASSPISDTQYF	TGTGCCAGCAGTCCTATCTCAGATACGCAGTATTTT
-	TRBJ2-5	TRBV18	-	CASSPSQETQYF	TGTGCCAGCTCCCCCTCCCAAGAGACCCAGTACTTC
-	TRBJ2-1	TRBV28	-	CASSLRDEQFF	TGTGCCAGCAGTTTAAGAGATGAGCAGTTCTTC
few	TRBJ2-5	TRBV20-1	-	CSARDLGETQYF	TGCAGTGCTAGAGATCTGGGGGAGACCCAGTACTTC
-	TRBJ2-1	TRBV6-1	TRBD1	CASSMGQENNEQFF	TGTGCCAGCAGTATGGGACAGGAGAACAATGAGCAGTTCTTC